What follows describes a single TCR beta chain. The data derive from a study of blood T cell repertoires in COVID-19. For the study at large: Acute-phase and convalescent COVID-19 samples originated in the United States, Italy and Spain. PBMCs, B-cell-depleted T cells, or T cells were the source of the cDNA or gDNA that made up the material.

Some clones are missing from TCRdb's copy, which holds only in-frame ones; the method was immunoSEQ multiplex PCR. Of over 200,000 clones listed, under 90% are singletons. The CDR3 extends over 16 amino acids. The germline V and J ends were trimmed by 6 bases and 3 bases, with 20 bases remaining between them. The germline V gene encodes CDR1 SEHNR and CDR2 FQNEAQ (reference sequence). The gene calls are TRBV7-9 and TRBJ1-2, with a weak D call TRBD1 (6 bases). What was sequenced was peripheral blood. This clonotype was sampled from a man aged 55 to 70 who had recovered from COVID-19. The CDR3 sequence is CASSSGAWTDDYGYTF. The CDR3 DNA sequence: TGTGCCAGCAGTTCAGGCGCCTGGACAGACGACTATGGCTACACCTTC.